The 2 T cell receptor beta chains given below trace back to one sample, sequenced in a study of blood T cell repertoires in COVID-19. TCRdb keeps only in-frame clones here, not all; method: immunoSEQ multiplex PCR. This table holds hundreds of thousands of clones, 89% found once. Specimen: peripheral blood. The receptors originated from a woman younger than 45 with COVID-19, enrolled during active disease.

Turning to this clone: In the same sample, other DNA sequences code for this CDR3. This chain links TRBV6-5 with TRBJ2-3; 9 bases are shared with TRBD2. Germline assignment: CDR1 MNHEY and CDR2 SVGAGI. The V segment lost 4 bases and the J segment 1 base; nucleotides outside the gene matches: 3. This CDR3 is built from 15 residues. For the CDR3, the DNA is TGTGCCAGCAGTTCCCGGACTAGCGGCACAGATACGCAGTATTTT. Translated: CASSSRTSGTDTQYF.

The chain joins TRBV3-1 (or the pseudogene TRBV3-2) to TRBJ2-1; 15 bases fit TRBD2. Per germline, CDR1 LGHDT and CDR2 YNNKEL (reference sequence). CDR3 size: 18 residues. V lost 0 bases, J lost 9 bases, and 9 bases stayed unmatched. The CDR3 is CASSQDRGLAGGTGEQFF. DNA for the CDR3: TGTGCCAGCAGCCAAGATCGGGGACTAGCGGGGGGTACCGGTGAGCAGTTCTTC.